These 32 T cell receptor beta chains were sequenced from one sample in a study of TIL therapy for anti-PD-1-resistant metastatic lung cancer (dated by TCRdb to about 2021). Read against the paper, the sample's time point label means: pre-treatment sample, taken before nivolumab and TIL therapy. TCR beta CDR3 regions were amplified from genomic DNA with the immunoSEQ v3 hsTCRB kit using bias-controlled multiplex PCR. The source is immuneACCESS, and TCRdb retained only in-frame sequences with V and J called. Part of the clones is not carried over; for the studies checked, unresolved V genes explain less than half of this, and the remainder is unexplained. Present in this sample are 55,000 to 70,000 clones, roughly 91% of which were seen just once. The ten largest make up just over 2.5% of the sample. The sequencing used blood, collected at baseline. The receptors here all came from a person between 25 and 80 years old with non-small cell lung cancer.

This chain uses TRBV10-2 with TRBJ2-1; TRBD2 might be the D (6 bases). The CDR3 consists of 14 residues. V lost 4 bases and J lost 6, with 13 bases in between. The germline V gene has CDR1 WSHSY and CDR2 SAAADI. Written as DNA, the CDR3 is TGCGCCAGCAGTGTACTAGCAACGGGCAATGAGCAGTTCTTC. It codes for CASSVLATGNEQFF.

This chain uses TRBV15 with TRBJ1-4; D uncertain. V gave up 0 bases and J gave up 7 bases, with 9 bases separating them. Germline loops: CDR1 LNHNV, CDR2 YYDKDF (reference sequence). The CDR3 loop spans 14 amino acids. CDR3: CATSRDREAEKLFF. The CDR3 coding sequence is TGTGCCACCAGCAGAGATCGGGAAGCTGAAAAACTGTTTTTT. The whole variable domain, filled in from reference TRBV15 and TRBJ1-4, reads DAMVIQNPRYQVTQFGKPVTLSCSQTLNHNVMYWYQQKSSQAPKLLFHYYDKDFNNEADTPDNFQSRRPNTSFCFLDIRSPGLGDTAMYLCATSRDREAEKLFFGSGTQLSVL.

The rearrangement uses TRBV6-1 and TRBJ1-1; D remains ambiguous. Germline CDR1 and CDR2: MNHNS and SASEGT. Trimming took off 1 base at V and 8 bases at J, with 8 bases between the two ends. The CDR3 extends over 12 amino acids. In DNA form, the CDR3 reads TGTGCCAGCAGTGAAGTCGGGCGCGAAGCTTTCTTT. The encoded protein is CASSEVGREAFF.

The chain has TRBV6-5 and TRBJ2-5; D is uncertain. Per germline, CDR1 MNHEY and CDR2 SVGAGI. The CDR3 extends over 14 amino acids. V lost 0 bases and J lost 7, with 12 bases in between. In DNA, the CDR3 is TGTGCCAGCAGTTACTCTCCGACCGAGGTGACCCAGTACTTC. Translation gives CASSYSPTEVTQYF.

This clone showed up just once. V usage is TRBV5-6 and J usage is TRBJ1-3; the match to TRBD1 covers 9 bases. The length of the CDR3 is 16 residues. Trimming took 2 bases from V and 2 from J; bases not matched to a gene: 5. Germline lookup yields CDR1 SGHDT and CDR2 YYEEEE. The CDR3 region has the DNA TGTGCCAGCAGCTTCCGCGGGACAGGGCCTGGAAACACCATATATTTT. Its protein is CASSFRGTGPGNTIYF. The full variable domain, with the rest looked up from reference TRBV5-6 and TRBJ1-3, is DAGVTQSPTHLIKTRGQQVTLRCSPKSGHDTVSWYQQALGQGPQFIFQYYEEEERQRGNFPDRFSGHQFPNYSSELNVNALLLGDSALYLCASSFRGTGPGNTIYFGEGSWLTVV.

The chain joins TRBV18 to TRBJ1-6; the D gene is possibly TRBD1 (5 bases). The CDR3 spans 19 residues. V was trimmed by 4 bases and J by 3 bases, leaving 22 bases between them. Germline lookup yields CDR1 KGHSH and CDR2 LQKENI. CDR3 protein: CASSLTPVGVDFYNSPLHF. For the CDR3, the DNA is TGTGCCAGCTCACTTACCCCCGTAGGGGTCGACTTCTATAATTCACCCCTCCACTTT.

This clone appeared once. CDR3 region: CASSHLGEQYF. The DNA of the CDR3 is TGTGCCAGCAGCCACTTGGGGGAGCAGTACTTC. The chain recombines TRBV3-1 (or the pseudogene TRBV3-2) with TRBJ2-7; D ambiguous. Germline V gives CDR1 LGHDT, CDR2 YNNKEL (reference sequence). The CDR3 is 11 residues long. Deletions cut 3 bases from V and 7 bases from J, with 7 bases between.

The CDR3 coding sequence is TGCGCCAGCAGCTCGGATAACACCGGGGAGCTGTTTTTT. This sequence encodes CASSSDNTGELFF. The J gene is TRBJ2-2, the V gene TRBV5-1, with D unresolved. V shed 3 bases and J shed 2 bases, with 5 bases lying between them. Germline V CDR1 and CDR2: SGHRS, YFSETQ. The CDR3 extends over 13 amino acids. The whole variable domain, filled in from reference TRBV5-1 and TRBJ2-2, reads KAGVTQTPRYLIKTRGQQVTLSCSPISGHRSVSWYQQTPGQGLQFLFEYFSETQRNKGNFPGRFSGRQFSNSRSEMNVSTLELGDSALYLCASSSDNTGELFFGEGSRLTVL.

The gene calls are TRBV3-1 (or the pseudogene TRBV3-2) and TRBJ2-7, with D unresolved. V was clipped by 2 bases and J by 1 base, with 9 bases between them. The CDR3 runs 14 residues. CDR1 is LGHDT and CDR2 is YNNKEL in the germline V gene (reference sequence). CDR3 DNA sequence: TGTGCCAGCAGCCAAATACGGCAGTCCTACGAGCAGTACTTC. It yields the protein CASSQIRQSYEQYF.

The gene calls are TRBV18 and TRBJ1-4; D possibly corresponds to TRBD1 (5 bases). V dropped 0 bases and J dropped 0 bases, with 17 bases sitting between them. This CDR3 spans 19 amino acids. Per germline, CDR1 KGHSH and CDR2 LQKENI. DNA of the CDR3: TGTGCCAGCTCACCACCCGTCCAGGGCTGGACCGCAACTAATGAAAAACTGTTTTTT. Protein sequence: CASSPPVQGWTATNEKLFF.

The chain links TRBV28 to TRBJ1-2; the match to TRBD1 covers 7 bases. The V gene end was trimmed by 5 bases and the J gene end by 4 bases; junction bases not matched to a gene: 1. The CDR3 is 12 amino acids. Germline V gene sequence: CDR1 MDHEN, CDR2 SYDVKM. CDR3 in amino acids: CASSGQVYGYTF. As DNA, the CDR3 is TGTGCCAGCAGTGGACAGGTCTATGGCTACACCTTC.

The V call is TRBV7-2, the J call TRBJ1-1, with TRBD1 identical over 8 bases. The CDR3 is made up of 12 amino acids. Germline-derived CDR1 and CDR2 are SGHTA and FQGNSA. With V trimmed by 11 bases and J by 2 bases, 4 bases remained unmatched. CDR3 DNA: TGTGCCGAAACAGGGGGAAACACTGAAGCTTTCTTT. Its protein product is CAETGGNTEAFF.

This clone was counted a few times. The V gene is TRBV4-2, the J gene TRBJ2-7, with 12 nucleotides matching TRBD2. This CDR3 is 17 amino acids long. The trim removed 0 bases at V and 4 bases at J, leaving 7 bases unmatched. From germline, CDR1 is LGHNA and CDR2 YNFKEQ. The CDR3 protein is CASSQDQASGGAYEQYF. The CDR3 DNA reads as TGTGCCAGCAGCCAAGATCAGGCTAGCGGGGGGGCTTACGAGCAGTACTTC.

The chain uses TRBV5-3 and TRBJ2-3; 10 bases are a match to TRBD1. TRBV5-3 is placed among ORFs of uncertain function. J gave up 3 bases and V 5 bases, and 9 bases lay outside the gene matches. This CDR3 spans 16 amino acids. The CDR3 DNA follows: TGTGCCAGAAGTGGAGAGACAGGGGGCAGGACAGATACGCAGTATTTT. This encodes CARSGETGGRTDTQYF.

The J gene is TRBJ1-4, the V gene TRBV6-4; D might be TRBD1 (5 bases). The CDR3 length is 15 residues. Germline-derived CDR1 and CDR2 are MRHNA and SNTAGT. Trimming pared 6 bases from V and 0 bases from J, leaving 11 bases between. Written as DNA, the CDR3 is TGTGCCAGCAGGCCGCGGGGCGCAACTAATGAAAAACTGTTTTTT. This encodes CASRPRGATNEKLFF.

The J gene is TRBJ1-1, the V gene TRBV2, with a tentative D call TRBD1 (6 bases). This CDR3 is 14 amino acids long. The germline V gene has CDR1 SNHLY and CDR2 FYNNEI. V was cut by 5 bases and J by 4 bases, with 14 bases left in between. The CDR3: CASSTPDRRTEAFF. CDR3 DNA: TGTGCCAGCAGTACCCCCGACAGGCGCACTGAAGCTTTCTTT.

CDR3 coding DNA: TGTGCCAGCAGCCCCAAAGGGGAGTACCAAGAGACCCAGTACTTC. Protein sequence: CASSPKGEYQETQYF. V gene TRBV3-1 (or the pseudogene TRBV3-2) combines with J gene TRBJ2-5; either TRBD1 or TRBD2 may supply D (5 bases each). The CDR3 spans 15 residues. Trimming took 4 bases from V and 0 from J, leaving 12 bases between them. Germline CDR1 and CDR2: LGHDT and YNNKEL (reference sequence).

The V gene is TRBV6-1, the J gene TRBJ2-1, with 8 positions matching TRBD2. J was trimmed by 0 bases and V by 3 bases; bases with no gene match: 7. The CDR3 is 17 residues long. Germline CDR1 and CDR2: MNHNS and SASEGT. CDR3 sequence (DNA): TGTGCCAGCAGTGAGACAGCGGGGGAGAGCTCCTACAATGAGCAGTTCTTC. It yields the protein CASSETAGESSYNEQFF.

The CDR3 DNA sequence: TGTGCCATCAGTGAACAGGGGGGTGCTGGGGCCAACGTCCTGACTTTC. Translating it yields CAISEQGGAGANVLTF. V gene TRBV10-3 combines with J gene TRBJ2-6, with 8 bases that match TRBD1. The germline V gene encodes CDR1 ENHRY and CDR2 SYGVKD. The CDR3 sequence is 16 residues long. With V trimmed by 3 bases and J by 2 bases, 3 bases remained unmatched.

The J gene is TRBJ2-1, the V gene TRBV5-1, with D perhaps matching TRBD1 or TRBD2 (5 bases each). This CDR3 is built from 15 residues. The V gene's germline CDR1 is SGHRS and CDR2 YFSETQ. V lost 3 bases and J lost 7, with 17 bases in between. CDR3 loop: CASSSTGTETNEQFF. The CDR3 DNA reads as TGCGCCAGCAGCTCGACCGGGACGGAGACTAATGAGCAGTTCTTC.

The rearrangement uses TRBV10-3 and TRBJ2-2, with D tentatively TRBD1 (6 bases). Germline CDR1 ENHRY, CDR2 SYGVKD. Trimming removed 5 bases from V and 0 bases from J, with 19 bases in between. The CDR3 extends over 18 amino acids. This CDR3 reads CAISNLPGQAPNTGELFF. The CDR3 DNA follows: TGTGCCATCAGTAACTTACCGGGACAAGCCCCGAACACCGGGGAGCTGTTTTTT.

The chain employs TRBV19 and TRBJ1-5, with D unclear. Trimming took off 0 bases at V and 0 bases at J, with 12 bases between the two ends. CDR1 is LNHDA, CDR2 SQIVND, per germline (reference sequence). The CDR3 has 17 amino acids. The CDR3 is CASSIDWGGPSNQPQHF. CDR3 in DNA: TGTGCCAGTAGTATAGATTGGGGAGGTCCTAGCAATCAGCCCCAGCATTTT.

This sequence joins TRBV19 and TRBJ1-6; TRBD1 aligns across 10 bases. J gave up 5 bases and V 4 bases, and 8 bases lay outside the gene matches. The germline gives CDR1 LNHDA, CDR2 SQIVND (reference sequence). The CDR3 is 17 residues long. In DNA form, the CDR3 reads TGTGCCAGTAGTAGGAACAGCGGGACAGGGGATAATTCACCCCTCCACTTT. It codes for CASSRNSGTGDNSPLHF.

The chain recombines TRBV4-2 with TRBJ2-7; 8 nucleotides line up with TRBD2. Germline V gives CDR1 LGHNA, CDR2 YNFKEQ. The CDR3 is 15 residues long. Trimming took 3 bases from V and 2 from J; bases not matched to a gene: 6. The CDR3: CASSQGAGGPYEQYF. As DNA, the CDR3 is TGTGCCAGCAGCCAGGGGGCGGGGGGTCCCTACGAGCAGTACTTC.

This rearrangement joins TRBV19 to TRBJ1-3; no firm D call. V dropped 7 bases and J dropped 7 bases, with 17 bases sitting between them. The CDR3 runs 14 residues. Germline CDR1 is LNHDA and CDR2 is SQIVND (reference sequence). The CDR3 DNA reads as TGTGCCAGTACTAAGGGCCCAAACGGGAACACCATATATTTT. Its protein product is CASTKGPNGNTIYF.

The rearrangement joins TRBV19 to TRBJ1-2; D gene uncertain. Germline CDR1 reads LNHDA; CDR2 reads SQIVND (reference sequence). The CDR3 is 14 residues long. V was trimmed by 2 bases and J by 3 bases, leaving 10 bases between them. The CDR3, as DNA: TGTGCCAGTAGTATAACCCGGCGGGACTATGGCTACACCTTC. Translating it yields CASSITRRDYGYTF.

In this sample, this clone turned up a few times. This chain uses TRBV5-1 with TRBJ2-2; 8 nucleotides match TRBD2. The CDR3 runs 14 residues. Losses at the gene ends were 8 bases for V and 5 bases for J; bases not matched to a gene: 8. Germline loops: CDR1 SGHRS, CDR2 YFSETQ. CDR3 DNA sequence: TGCGCCAGTCGTAGCGGGGCGAGTACCGGGGAGCTGTTTTTT. This codes for CASRSGASTGELFF. Variable domain in full (rest from reference TRBV5-1 and TRBJ2-2): KAGVTQTPRYLIKTRGQQVTLSCSPISGHRSVSWYQQTPGQGLQFLFEYFSETQRNKGNFPGRFSGRQFSNSRSEMNVSTLELGDSALYLCASRSGASTGELFFGEGSRLTVL.

V and J are TRBV7-2 and TRBJ1-1; D is ambiguous. The CDR3 is 13 residues long. V lost 1 base and J 7 bases, leaving 10 bases between the germline ends. Germline loops: CDR1 SGHTA, CDR2 FQGNSA. Here the CDR3 reads CASSLGGWREAFF. The CDR3 DNA reads as TGTGCCAGCAGCTTAGGCGGCTGGCGTGAAGCTTTCTTT.

The chain couples TRBV6-5 to TRBJ1-4; D is unclear. Germline CDR1 and CDR2: MNHEY and SVGAGI. V was shortened by 4 bases and J by 2 bases, with 11 bases between the two germline ends. The CDR3 is made up of 15 amino acids. CDR3 DNA: TGTGCCAGCAGTTCCCGGGTGGGGACTAATGAAAAACTGTTTTTT. Amino acid sequence: CASSSRVGTNEKLFF.

The chain links TRBV24-1 to TRBJ2-1, with 14 bases fitting TRBD2. CDR3 length: 15 amino acids. V dropped 3 bases and J dropped 10; count of bases not matched to a gene: 4. Germline V CDR1 and CDR2: KGHDR, SFDVKD. As DNA, the CDR3 is TGTGCCACCAGTGATAGGACTAGCGGGGGGTCCGAGCAGTTCTTC. Protein product: CATSDRTSGGSEQFF.

V and J are TRBV11-3 and TRBJ2-5, with D possibly being TRBD2 (5 bases). V lost 3 bases, J lost 5 bases, and 10 bases lay in between. CDR3 length equals 13 residues. Germline V gives CDR1 SGHNT, CDR2 YENEEA. CDR3 residues: CASSFQRGETQYF. The DNA of the CDR3 is TGTGCCAGCAGCTTTCAGAGAGGGGAGACCCAGTACTTC.

In this sample, this clone turned up once. This chain joins TRBV25-1 and TRBJ1-3; D is unresolved. V lost 3 bases, J lost 1 base, and 7 bases lay in between. This CDR3 region has 14 residues. CDR1 is MGHDK and CDR2 is SYGVNS in the germline V gene. The CDR3 DNA reads as TGTGCCAGCAGTGAGGGTTATTCTGGAAACACCATATATTTT. It is translated as CASSEGYSGNTIYF.